A single sample is the source of the 18 T cell receptor beta chains below, sequenced in a study of blood T cell repertoires in COVID-19. The method was immunoSEQ multiplex PCR; TCRdb's version includes in-frame clones alone and lacks a portion of them. Among under 55,000 clones listed, 80% to 90% were seen once. Sample: peripheral blood. These receptor sequences come from a man in his fifties or sixties with acute or convalescent COVID-19.

The rearrangement joins TRBV11-2 to TRBJ2-3, with D possibly being TRBD2 (6 bases). This CDR3 has 14 amino acids. Germline V lookup: CDR1 SGHAT, CDR2 FQNNGV. Between the trimmed V and J ends, which lost 0 bases and 3 bases, there was a span of 7 bases. This CDR3 is CASSLDRGTDTQYF. In nucleotides, the CDR3 is TGTGCCAGCAGCTTAGATCGGGGGACAGATACGCAGTATTTT.

The J gene is TRBJ2-7, the V gene TRBV11-3; D is undetermined. CDR1 is SGHNT, CDR2 YENEEA, per germline. CDR3 size: 15 residues. Trimming cost V 2 bases and J 0 bases, with 11 bases left between them. The CDR3 sequence: CASSLCGPDSYEQYF. CDR3 nucleotides: TGTGCCAGCAGCTTATGCGGTCCTGACTCCTACGAGCAGTACTTC. Full variable domain (outside the CDR3, taken from reference TRBV11-3 and TRBJ2-7): EAGVVQSPRYKIIEKKQPVAFWCNPISGHNTLYWYLQNLGQGPELLIRYENEEAVDDSQLPKDRFSAERLKGVDSTLKIQPAELGDSAVYLCASSLCGPDSYEQYFGPGTRLTVT.

The chain has TRBV28 and TRBJ1-5; D is ambiguous. Germline V gene lookup returns CDR1 MDHEN and CDR2 SYDVKM. Between the trimmed V and J ends, which lost 5 bases and 10 bases, there was a span of 12 bases. The CDR3 is 12 residues long. The CDR3 region has the DNA TGTGCCAGCAGTGCGGGTGCCGGCCCCCAGCATTTT. Its protein is CASSAGAGPQHF. Complete variable domain (other parts from reference TRBV28 and TRBJ1-5): DVKVTQSSRYLVKRTGEKVFLECVQDMDHENMFWYRQDPGLGLRLIYFSYDVKMKEKGDIPEGYSVSREKKERFSLILESASTNQTSMYLCASSAGAGPQHFGDGTRLSIL.

This chain joins TRBV6-1 and TRBJ1-5; 9 positions agree with TRBD1. CDR3 length equals 19 residues. CDR1 is MNHNS, CDR2 SASEGT, per germline. J was trimmed by 0 bases and V by 4 bases; bases with no gene match: 13. CDR3 sequence (DNA): TGTGCCAGCAGTGTCACGGGGACAGGGCAGCATTATAGCAATCAGCCCCAGCATTTT. It translates to CASSVTGTGQHYSNQPQHF.

The chain joins TRBV2 to TRBJ2-7; TRBD2 might be the D (5 bases). There are 15 residues in the CDR3. Germline V lookup: CDR1 SNHLY, CDR2 FYNNEI. The V and J ends lost 3 bases and 7 bases respectively, with 19 bases between them. The CDR3 here is CASSDRLGRDREQYF. The CDR3 nucleotides are TGTGCCAGCAGTGATAGGCTCGGACGGGATCGGGAGCAGTACTTC.

The gene calls are TRBV15 and TRBJ2-5; weak D call: TRBD1 (5 bases). In germline, CDR1 is LNHNV, CDR2 YYDKDF (reference sequence). The V and J ends lost 1 base and 3 bases respectively, with 9 bases between them. The CDR3 runs to 14 residues. This CDR3 reads CATSRGREKETQYF. The CDR3 DNA reads as TGTGCCACCAGCAGAGGCAGGGAAAAAGAGACCCAGTACTTC. The full variable domain, its missing parts supplied by reference TRBV15 and TRBJ2-5, is DAMVIQNPRYQVTQFGKPVTLSCSQTLNHNVMYWYQQKSSQAPKLLFHYYDKDFNNEADTPDNFQSRRPNTSFCFLDIRSPGLGDTAMYLCATSRGREKETQYFGPGTRLLVL.

V usage is TRBV2 and J usage is TRBJ1-1, with a possible D match to TRBD1 (5 bases). Germline V gene data show CDR1 as SNHLY and CDR2 as FYNNEI. This CDR3 spans 12 amino acids. With 8 bases removed from V and 10 bases from J, the gap between germline ends came to 17 bases. CDR3 nucleotide sequence: TGTGCCAGCGCGGGAGACCAGGGCTCAGCTTTCTTT. Protein sequence: CASAGDQGSAFF.

V is TRBV19 and J is TRBJ2-3, with a weak D call TRBD2 (5 bases). The CDR3 is 15 residues long. V dropped 3 bases and J dropped 0 bases, with 10 bases sitting between them. Germline lookup yields CDR1 LNHDA and CDR2 SQIVND (reference sequence). Here the CDR3 DNA reads TGTGCCAGTAGTATTGGAGCGGCAAGCACAGATACGCAGTATTTT. This translates into CASSIGAASTDTQYF.

The chain joins TRBV2 to TRBJ1-4; 7 positions match TRBD1. The CDR3 is 16 amino acids. Germline V gene lookup returns CDR1 SNHLY and CDR2 FYNNEI. V shed 8 bases and J 6 bases; nucleotides not matched to a gene: 15. The CDR3 region has the DNA TGTGCCAGCGGGACCCGAGGGACAGAGGATGATGAAAAACTGTTTTTT. This codes for CASGTRGTEDDEKLFF. Together with reference TRBV2 and TRBJ1-4, the CDR3 gives the full variable domain: EPEVTQTPSHQVTQMGQEVILRCVPISNHLYFYWYRQILGQKVEFLVSFYNNEISEKSEIFDDQFSVERPDGSNFTLKIRSTKLEDSAMYFCASGTRGTEDDEKLFFGSGTQLSVL.

The J gene is TRBJ2-7, the V gene TRBV18, with TRBD1 matching 10 bases. V trimming: 11 bases; J trimming: 6 bases; junction bases outside the gene matches: 7. The CDR3 runs to 12 residues. Germline CDR1 and CDR2: KGHSH and LQKENI. CDR3 loop: CASRTGGREQYF. The CDR3 nucleotides are TGTGCCTCCCGGACAGGGGGACGCGAGCAGTACTTC.

V is TRBV24-1 and J is TRBJ2-2; the match to TRBD2 covers 7 bases. The CDR3 is 16 amino acids. Germline lookup yields CDR1 KGHDR and CDR2 SFDVKD. V was pared by 2 bases and J by 3 bases, with 5 bases of the junction left unmatched. The CDR3 DNA is TGTGCCACCAGTGATTCGTGGACTAGTTACACCGGGGAGCTGTTTTTT. It encodes CATSDSWTSYTGELFF.

V and J are TRBV27 and TRBJ2-1, with D perhaps TRBD1 (6 bases). The germline V and J ends were trimmed by 6 bases and 7 bases, with 10 bases remaining between them. Germline loops: CDR1 MNHEY, CDR2 SMNVEV (reference sequence). There are 12 residues in the CDR3. CDR3 sequence (DNA): TGTGCCAGCAGCACCCAGGGGAATGAGCAGTTCTTC. Amino acid sequence: CASSTQGNEQFF.

The rearrangement links TRBV24-1 to TRBJ2-5, with TRBD2 as a possible D gene (5 bases). Per the germline V gene, CDR1 is KGHDR and CDR2 is SFDVKD. V was shortened by 7 bases and J by 2 bases, with 16 bases between the two germline ends. The CDR3 consists of 15 residues. DNA for the CDR3: TGTGCCACCAGCCCCGGGAAGGGCAATCAAGAGACCCAGTACTTC. It translates to CATSPGKGNQETQYF.

The rearrangement joins TRBV5-1 to TRBJ1-4; D is ambiguous. CDR3 length: 15 amino acids. From germline, CDR1 is SGHRS and CDR2 YFSETQ. V dropped 0 bases and J dropped 6 bases, with 12 bases sitting between them. The CDR3, as DNA: TGCGCCAGCAGCTTGGAAGGGTGGCGGGATGAAAAACTGTTTTTT. Protein: CASSLEGWRDEKLFF.

V gene TRBV2 combines with J gene TRBJ1-1; D is perhaps TRBD1 (5 bases). CDR3 size: 11 residues. Between the trimmed V and J ends, which lost 8 bases and 7 bases, there was a span of 11 bases. Germline CDR1 is SNHLY and CDR2 is FYNNEI. The CDR3 loop is CASSYGGEAFF. The CDR3 nucleotides read TGTGCCAGCTCTTACGGGGGTGAAGCTTTCTTT.

This clone was found a few times. V gene TRBV5-1 combines with J gene TRBJ2-1; 7 nucleotides agree with TRBD2. Germline loops: CDR1 SGHRS, CDR2 YFSETQ. J gave up 2 bases and V 4 bases, and 6 bases lay outside the gene matches. CDR3 length equals 15 residues. CDR3: CASSPRERTYNEQFF. The CDR3, as DNA: TGCGCCAGCAGCCCGCGGGAGCGGACCTACAATGAGCAGTTCTTC.

The chain joins TRBV28 to TRBJ2-1; 8 bases align to TRBD1. This CDR3 has 22 amino acids. V shed 6 bases and J 4 bases; nucleotides not matched to a gene: 29. The germline V gene encodes CDR1 MDHEN and CDR2 SYDVKM. CDR3 sequence: CASSYQLLSPQSSGGTYNEQFF. Here the CDR3 DNA reads TGTGCCAGCAGCTACCAGCTTCTGTCGCCCCAATCCTCAGGGGGCACTTACAATGAGCAGTTCTTC.

CDR3: CASSQDRTLRQPQHF. CDR3 in DNA: TGTGCCAGCAGCCAAGATAGGACTTTGAGGCAGCCCCAGCATTTT. The chain carries TRBV4-2 and TRBJ1-5; no clear D. The germline V gene encodes CDR1 LGHNA and CDR2 YNFKEQ. V shed 0 bases and J shed 7 bases, with 13 bases lying between them. The CDR3 has 15 amino acids.